This entry lists 20 T cell receptor beta chains sequenced from one sample in a study of shared clonotypes between healthy human individuals. This table comes from immunoSEQ multiplex PCR, and its TCRdb copy is limited to in-frame clones, with some not included. The table includes a few million clones, over 85% detected once. The material sequenced was naive CD4+ T cells sorted from blood. Subset here: CD45RA+ positively selected. These receptors were collected from a young man in good health.

V usage is TRBV6-1 and J usage is TRBJ1-1; TRBD1 aligns across 8 bases. V shed 7 bases and J 2 bases; nucleotides not matched to a gene: 6. The CDR3 has 14 amino acids. The germline gives CDR1 MNHNS, CDR2 SASEGT. The CDR3 region has the DNA TGTGCCAGCAAGGGACAGGATATAAACACTGAAGCTTTCTTT. Amino acids: CASKGQDINTEAFF.

The rearrangement links TRBV19 to TRBJ2-5; TRBD2 matches at 15 bases. Germline CDR1 reads LNHDA; CDR2 reads SQIVND (reference sequence). The CDR3 covers 20 residues. With V trimmed by 3 bases and J by 2 bases, 13 bases remained unmatched. CDR3 residues: CASSMDSPGLAGGHQETQYF. For the CDR3, the DNA is TGTGCCAGTAGTATGGACTCCCCGGGACTAGCGGGGGGCCATCAAGAGACCCAGTACTTC.

The genes are TRBV4-2 and TRBJ2-1; 9 bases agree with TRBD2. CDR3 size: 16 residues. The V gene end was trimmed by 3 bases and the J gene end by 5 bases; junction bases not matched to a gene: 8. Germline V gives CDR1 LGHNA, CDR2 YNFKEQ. The CDR3 protein is CASSQPRLAVNNEQFF. The CDR3 DNA is TGTGCCAGCAGCCAGCCCCGACTAGCGGTAAACAATGAGCAGTTCTTC.

This chain uses TRBV10-2 with TRBJ2-3, with D perhaps being TRBD1 or TRBD2 (5 bases each). The CDR3 sequence is 16 residues long. V was trimmed by 4 bases and J by 1 base, leaving 15 bases between them. CDR1 and CDR2 (germline): WSHSY, SAAADI. This chain's CDR3 is CASSVMPGRGTDTQYF. In nucleotides, the CDR3 is TGCGCCAGCAGTGTAATGCCGGGACGTGGCACAGATACGCAGTATTTT.

This clone was seen once. V and J are TRBV19 and TRBJ2-3; 12 bases map to TRBD2. Germline CDR1 reads LNHDA; CDR2 reads SQIVND (reference sequence). The CDR3 sequence is 15 residues long. The junction had 5 bases not matched to a gene; V was cut back by 7 bases and J by 3 bases. The CDR3 region is CASKQTSGRTDTQYF. The CDR3 nucleotides are TGTGCCAGTAAACAGACTAGCGGGAGAACAGATACGCAGTATTTT.

This chain uses TRBV7-6 with TRBJ2-7, with 11 bases identical to TRBD2. The CDR3 totals 17 residues. Germline loops: CDR1 SGHVS, CDR2 FNYEAQ. V trimming: 5 bases; J trimming: 0 bases; junction bases outside the gene matches: 9. The CDR3 DNA is TGTGCCAGCAGCGTGGGACTAGCGGCAGCGAGCTCCTACGAGCAGTACTTC. It codes for CASSVGLAAASSYEQYF.

The genes are TRBV19 and TRBJ2-7; 7 bases are a match to TRBD1. The V segment lost 5 bases and the J segment 4 bases; nucleotides outside the gene matches: 5. Looked up from germline, CDR1 is LNHDA and CDR2 is SQIVND (reference sequence). CDR3 length equals 13 residues. The DNA of the CDR3 is TGTGCCAGTAGTGTACAGGGGCAATACGAGCAGTACTTC. Its protein is CASSVQGQYEQYF.

This clone was detected only once. The chain carries TRBV30 and TRBJ2-5; 10 bases are a match to TRBD2. V was clipped by 2 bases and J by 5 bases; unmatched bases: 2. The CDR3 is 13 amino acids. Germline CDR1 GTSNPN, CDR2 SVGIG (reference sequence). The CDR3 region is CAWSRSGRETQYF. The CDR3, as DNA: TGTGCCTGGAGTCGTAGCGGGAGGGAGACCCAGTACTTC.

Note on this clone: This CDR3 is also generated by other DNA sequences in the sample. The DNA for the CDR3 is TGTGCCAGCAGCTTAGGGGGGGGCGCTCGAGAGACCCAGTACTTC. Encoded protein: CASSLGGGARETQYF. V gene TRBV11-3 combines with J gene TRBJ2-5; D is perhaps TRBD2 (7 bases). Germline CDR1 reads SGHNT; CDR2 reads YENEEA. The V and J ends lost 1 base and 4 bases respectively, with 13 bases between them. The length of the CDR3 is 15 residues.

The chain couples TRBV5-6 to TRBJ2-2; D may be TRBD1 (6 bases). The CDR3 is made up of 14 amino acids. CDR1 SGHDT and CDR2 YYEEEE come from the germline V gene. V was shortened by 1 base and J by 6 bases, with 10 bases between the two germline ends. CDR3 in DNA: TGTGCCAGCAGCTTGACAGGGCGAGCCGGGGAGCTGTTTTTT. Translation: CASSLTGRAGELFF.

The chain links TRBV6-7 to TRBJ1-2, with a possible D match to TRBD1 (6 bases). TRBV6-7 is designated an ORF whose function remains uncertain. This CDR3 has 17 residues. V shed 1 base and J shed 0 bases, with 15 bases lying between them. CDR3 DNA: TGTGCCAGCAGTTACTACAGGGAGCTACCTACTAACTATGGCTACACCTTC. Translated, it gives CASSYYRELPTNYGYTF.

The chain employs TRBV4-1 and TRBJ2-7, with 11 bases matching TRBD2. V trimming: 1 base; J trimming: 4 bases; junction bases outside the gene matches: 6. CDR1 and CDR2 from the germline V gene are MGHRA and YSYEKL. The CDR3 consists of 16 residues. This CDR3 is CASSQGLAGGRYEQYF. For the CDR3, the DNA is TGCGCCAGCAGCCAAGGGCTAGCGGGGGGCCGGTACGAGCAGTACTTC.

This clone occurred once. This chain connects TRBV29-1 to TRBJ2-5; TRBD1 aligns across 8 bases. Germline V gene sequence: CDR1 SQVTM, CDR2 ANQGSEA. V shed 6 bases and J 2 bases; nucleotides not matched to a gene: 8. The CDR3 loop spans 14 amino acids. CDR3 coding DNA: TGCAGCGTCGCCCAGGGGGCCATACAAGAGACCCAGTACTTC. This codes for CSVAQGAIQETQYF.

This clone has just one count. V is TRBV27 and J is TRBJ1-1; D uncertain. Germline V gives CDR1 MNHEY, CDR2 SMNVEV (reference sequence). V was clipped by 3 bases and J by 4 bases, with 12 bases between them. The CDR3 spans 14 residues. The CDR3 protein is CASSFHGKGTEAFF. The DNA of the CDR3 is TGTGCCAGCAGTTTCCACGGCAAAGGCACTGAAGCTTTCTTT.

This chain joins TRBV5-4 and TRBJ1-1, with D maybe TRBD1 (5 bases). Trimming took off 7 bases at V and 1 base at J, with 11 bases between the two ends. In germline, CDR1 is SGHNT, CDR2 YYREEE (reference sequence). The CDR3 length is 13 residues. The CDR3 loop is CASSRGGNTEAFF. CDR3 in DNA: TGTGCCAGCTCGCGGGGCGGGAACACTGAAGCTTTCTTT.

The chain has TRBV4-1 and TRBJ2-5; 13 bases agree with TRBD2. J gave up 1 base and V 4 bases, and 6 bases lay outside the gene matches. Germline V gives CDR1 MGHRA, CDR2 YSYEKL. This CDR3 region has 17 residues. This CDR3 reads CASSRTGTSGIQETQYF. The DNA of the CDR3 is TGCGCCAGCAGCCGTACCGGGACTAGCGGGATCCAAGAGACCCAGTACTTC.

Regarding this clone: The same CDR3 is also encoded by other DNA sequences in this sample. The gene calls are TRBV7-2 and TRBJ2-7; D possibly corresponds to TRBD1 (5 bases). This CDR3 spans 14 amino acids. CDR1 is SGHTA, CDR2 FQGNSA, per germline. With 1 base removed from V and 2 bases from J, the gap between germline ends came to 9 bases. CDR3 sequence: CASSLGGTPYEQYF. Here the CDR3 DNA reads TGTGCCAGCAGCTTAGGGGGCACGCCCTACGAGCAGTACTTC.

This clone was picked up one time. The CDR3: CASSVAGDRNEKLFF. In DNA, the CDR3 is TGTGCCAGTAGTGTTGCAGGTGATCGTAATGAAAAACTGTTTTTT. This chain joins TRBV19 and TRBJ1-4; D gene uncertain. V dropped 5 bases and J dropped 4 bases, with 14 bases sitting between them. The CDR3 sequence is 15 residues long. Germline V gene lookup returns CDR1 LNHDA and CDR2 SQIVND (reference sequence).

The chain recombines TRBV5-1 with TRBJ2-7, with TRBD1 as a possible D gene (6 bases). The CDR3 length is 15 residues. Germline values: CDR1 SGHRS, CDR2 YFSETQ. V was pared by 3 bases and J by 2 bases, with 15 bases between. CDR3 nucleotide sequence: TGCGCCAGCAGCTATTCCCGGGACACAGCCTACGAGCAGTACTTC. Translation gives CASSYSRDTAYEQYF.

The J gene is TRBJ2-1, the V gene TRBV9; D is perhaps TRBD1 (6 bases). This CDR3 spans 14 amino acids. The germline V gene encodes CDR1 SGDLS and CDR2 YYNGEE. Trimming cost V 4 bases and J 4 bases, with 12 bases left between them. For the CDR3, the DNA is TGTGCCAGCAGCTTCCGGACAGATTACAATGAGCAGTTCTTC. Translating gives CASSFRTDYNEQFF.